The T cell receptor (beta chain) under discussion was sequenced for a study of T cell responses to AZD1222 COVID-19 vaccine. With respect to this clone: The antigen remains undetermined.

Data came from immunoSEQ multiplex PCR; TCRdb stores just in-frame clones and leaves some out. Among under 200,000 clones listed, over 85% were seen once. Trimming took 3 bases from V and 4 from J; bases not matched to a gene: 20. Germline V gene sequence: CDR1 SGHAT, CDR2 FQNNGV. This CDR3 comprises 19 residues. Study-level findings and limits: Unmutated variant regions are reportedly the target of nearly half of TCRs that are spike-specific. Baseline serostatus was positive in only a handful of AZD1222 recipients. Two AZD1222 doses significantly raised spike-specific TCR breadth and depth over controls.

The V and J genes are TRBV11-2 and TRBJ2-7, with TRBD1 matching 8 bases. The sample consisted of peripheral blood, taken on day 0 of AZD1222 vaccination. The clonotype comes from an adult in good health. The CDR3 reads CASSLKEGGRGRGLYEQYF. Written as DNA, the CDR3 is TGTGCCAGCAGCTTGAAAGAGGGGGGCCGTGGCAGGGGGCTTTACGAGCAGTACTTC. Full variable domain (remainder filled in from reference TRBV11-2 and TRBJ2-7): EAGVAQSPRYKIIEKRQSVAFWCNPISGHATLYWYQQILGQGPKLLIQFQNNGVVDDSQLPKDRFSAERLKGVDSTLKIQPAKLEDSAVYLCASSLKEGGRGRGLYEQYFGPGTRLTVT.